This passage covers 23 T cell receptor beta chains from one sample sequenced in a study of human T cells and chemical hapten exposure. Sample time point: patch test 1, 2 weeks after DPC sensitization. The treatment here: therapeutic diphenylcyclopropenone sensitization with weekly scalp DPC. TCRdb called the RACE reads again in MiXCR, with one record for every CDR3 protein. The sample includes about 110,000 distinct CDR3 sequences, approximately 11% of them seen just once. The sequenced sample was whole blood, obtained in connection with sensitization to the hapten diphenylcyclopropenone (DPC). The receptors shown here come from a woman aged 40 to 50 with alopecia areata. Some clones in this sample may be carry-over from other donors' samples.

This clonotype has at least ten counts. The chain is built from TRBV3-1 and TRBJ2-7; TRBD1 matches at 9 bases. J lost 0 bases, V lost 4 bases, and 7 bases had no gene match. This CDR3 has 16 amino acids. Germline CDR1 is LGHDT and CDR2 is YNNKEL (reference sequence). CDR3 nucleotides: TGTGCCAGCAGCCGGGGGGGACAGGGCATCTCCTACGAGCAGTACTTC. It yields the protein CASSRGGQGISYEQYF.

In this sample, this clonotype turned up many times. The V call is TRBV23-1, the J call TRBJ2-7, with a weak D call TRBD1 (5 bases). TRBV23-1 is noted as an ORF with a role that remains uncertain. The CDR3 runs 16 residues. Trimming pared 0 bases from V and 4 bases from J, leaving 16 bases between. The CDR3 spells CASSQSGAPTAYEQYF. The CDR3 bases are TGCGCCAGCAGTCAATCAGGGGCCCCGACGGCTTACGAGCAGTACTTC.

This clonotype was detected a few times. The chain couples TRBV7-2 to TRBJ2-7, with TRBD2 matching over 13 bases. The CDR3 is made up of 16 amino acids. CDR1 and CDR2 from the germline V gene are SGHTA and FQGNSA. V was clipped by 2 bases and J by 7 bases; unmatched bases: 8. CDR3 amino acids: CASSLIIGLAGEEQYF. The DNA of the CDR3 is TGTGCCAGCAGCTTAATTATCGGACTAGCGGGAGAGGAGCAGTACTTC.

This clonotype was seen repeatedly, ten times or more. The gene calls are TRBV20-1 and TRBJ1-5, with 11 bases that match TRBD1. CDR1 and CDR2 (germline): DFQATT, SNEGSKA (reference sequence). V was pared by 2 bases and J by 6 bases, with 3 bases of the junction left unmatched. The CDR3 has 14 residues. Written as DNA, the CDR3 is TGCAGTGCTAGATCCGGGACAGGGGGTCAGCCCCAGCATTTT. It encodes CSARSGTGGQPQHF.

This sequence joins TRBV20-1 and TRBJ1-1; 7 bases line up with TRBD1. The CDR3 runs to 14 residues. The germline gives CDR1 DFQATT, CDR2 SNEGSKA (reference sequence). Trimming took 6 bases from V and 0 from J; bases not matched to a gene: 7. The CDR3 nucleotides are TGCAGTGCGGGGACAGCGATCATGAACACTGAAGCTTTCTTT. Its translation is CSAGTAIMNTEAFF.

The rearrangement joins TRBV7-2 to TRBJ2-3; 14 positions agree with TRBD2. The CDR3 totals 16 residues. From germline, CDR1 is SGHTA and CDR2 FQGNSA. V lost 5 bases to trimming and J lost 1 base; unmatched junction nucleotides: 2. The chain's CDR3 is CASSVGLAGGTDTQYF. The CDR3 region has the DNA TGTGCCAGCAGCGTGGGACTAGCGGGGGGCACAGATACGCAGTATTTT.

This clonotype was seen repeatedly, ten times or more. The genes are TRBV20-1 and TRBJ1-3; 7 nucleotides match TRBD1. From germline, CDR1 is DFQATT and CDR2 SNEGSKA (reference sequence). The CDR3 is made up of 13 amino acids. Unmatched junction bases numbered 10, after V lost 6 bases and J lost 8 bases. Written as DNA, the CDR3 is TGCAGTGCGCCAGGGAGGGGGCGAGACACCATATATTTT. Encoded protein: CSAPGRGRDTIYF.

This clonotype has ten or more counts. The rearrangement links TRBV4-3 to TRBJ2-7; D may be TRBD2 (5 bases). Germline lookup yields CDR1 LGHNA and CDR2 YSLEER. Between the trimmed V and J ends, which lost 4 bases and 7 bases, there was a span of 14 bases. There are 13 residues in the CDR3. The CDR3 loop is CASSLDWGDEQYF. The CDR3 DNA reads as TGCGCCAGCAGCCTCGACTGGGGAGATGAGCAGTACTTC.

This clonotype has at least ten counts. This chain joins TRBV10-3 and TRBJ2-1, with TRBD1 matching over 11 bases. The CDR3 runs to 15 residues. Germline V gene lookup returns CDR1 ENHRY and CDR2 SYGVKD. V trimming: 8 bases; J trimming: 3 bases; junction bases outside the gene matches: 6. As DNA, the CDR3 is TGTGCCATCTCCAGGACAGGGGGCGACTACAATGAGCAGTTCTTC. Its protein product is CAISRTGGDYNEQFF.

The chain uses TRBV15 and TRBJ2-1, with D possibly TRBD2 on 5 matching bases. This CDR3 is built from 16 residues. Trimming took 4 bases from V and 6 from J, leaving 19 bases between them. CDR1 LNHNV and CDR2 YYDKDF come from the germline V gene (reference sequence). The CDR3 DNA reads TGTGCCACCAGCAATGCTTACCGAGGGCGATGCAATGAGCAGTTCTTC. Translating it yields CATSNAYRGRCNEQFF. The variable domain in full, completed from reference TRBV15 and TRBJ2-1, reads DAMVIQNPRYQVTQFGKPVTLSCSQTLNHNVMYWYQQKSSQAPKLLFHYYDKDFNNEADTPDNFQSRRPNTSFCFLDIRSPGLGDTAMYLCATSNAYRGRCNEQFFGPGTRLTVL.

CDR3 nucleotide sequence: TGCAGCGTTGAAGAGGGGGACAGGGGCTACGAGCAGTACTTC. Protein sequence: CSVEEGDRGYEQYF. The chain is built from TRBV29-1 and TRBJ2-7; 10 bases map to TRBD1. CDR1 is SQVTM and CDR2 is ANQGSEA in the germline V gene. The J segment lost 3 bases and the V segment lost 0 bases, leaving 2 bases of the junction unmatched. This CDR3 spans 14 amino acids.

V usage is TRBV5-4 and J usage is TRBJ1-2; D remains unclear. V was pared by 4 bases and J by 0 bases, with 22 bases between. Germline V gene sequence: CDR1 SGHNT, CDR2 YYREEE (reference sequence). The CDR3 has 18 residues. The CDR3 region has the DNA TGTGCCAGCAGCGTAGGAGGAACATTCCTTCGCTCTAACTATGGCTACACCTTC. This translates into CASSVGGTFLRSNYGYTF.

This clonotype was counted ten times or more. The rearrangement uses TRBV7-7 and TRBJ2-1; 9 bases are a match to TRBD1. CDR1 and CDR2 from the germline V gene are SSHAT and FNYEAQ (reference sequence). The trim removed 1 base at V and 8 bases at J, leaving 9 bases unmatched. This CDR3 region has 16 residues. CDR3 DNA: TGTGCCAGCAGCTTAGGGGACAGGGTCGGGGAGGATGAGCAGTTCTTC. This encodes CASSLGDRVGEDEQFF.

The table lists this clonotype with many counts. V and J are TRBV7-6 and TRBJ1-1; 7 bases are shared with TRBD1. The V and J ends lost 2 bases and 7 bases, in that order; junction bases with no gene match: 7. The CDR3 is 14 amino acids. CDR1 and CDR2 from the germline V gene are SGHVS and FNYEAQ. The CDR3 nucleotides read TGTGCCAGCAGCTTATCCGGGACAGCCCATGAAGCTTTCTTT. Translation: CASSLSGTAHEAFF.

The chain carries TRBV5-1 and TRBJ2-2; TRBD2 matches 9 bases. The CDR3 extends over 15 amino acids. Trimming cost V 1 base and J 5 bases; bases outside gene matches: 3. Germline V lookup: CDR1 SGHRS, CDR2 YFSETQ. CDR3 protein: CASSLPSGATGELFF. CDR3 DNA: TGCGCCAGCAGCTTGCCTAGCGGGGCTACCGGGGAGCTGTTTTTT.

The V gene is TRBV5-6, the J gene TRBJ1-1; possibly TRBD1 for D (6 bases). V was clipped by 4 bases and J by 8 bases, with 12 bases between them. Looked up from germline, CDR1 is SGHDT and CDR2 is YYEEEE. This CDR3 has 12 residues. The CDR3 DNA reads TGTGCCAGCAGCACTACAGGGCCCGAAGCTTTCTTT. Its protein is CASSTTGPEAFF.

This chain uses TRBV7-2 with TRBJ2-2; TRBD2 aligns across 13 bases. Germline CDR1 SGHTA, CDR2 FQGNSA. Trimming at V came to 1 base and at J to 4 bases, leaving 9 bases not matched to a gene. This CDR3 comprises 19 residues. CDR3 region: CASSLGGLAGVTGTGELFF. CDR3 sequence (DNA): TGTGCCAGCAGCTTAGGTGGACTAGCGGGGGTGACGGGCACCGGGGAGCTGTTTTTT.

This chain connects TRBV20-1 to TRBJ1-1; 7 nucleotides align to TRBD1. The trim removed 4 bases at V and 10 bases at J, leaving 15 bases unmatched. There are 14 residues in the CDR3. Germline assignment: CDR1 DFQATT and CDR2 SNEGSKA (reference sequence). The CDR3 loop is CSANPLTGRGRAFF. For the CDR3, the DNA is TGCAGTGCTAATCCCCTGACAGGGAGGGGACGAGCTTTCTTT.

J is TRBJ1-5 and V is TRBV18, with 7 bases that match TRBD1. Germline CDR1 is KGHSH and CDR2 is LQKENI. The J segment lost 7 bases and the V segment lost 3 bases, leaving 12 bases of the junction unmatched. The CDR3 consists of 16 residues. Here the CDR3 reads CASSPSTTGRFQPQHF. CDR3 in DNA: TGTGCCAGCTCACCCAGTACGACAGGGAGGTTCCAGCCCCAGCATTTT.

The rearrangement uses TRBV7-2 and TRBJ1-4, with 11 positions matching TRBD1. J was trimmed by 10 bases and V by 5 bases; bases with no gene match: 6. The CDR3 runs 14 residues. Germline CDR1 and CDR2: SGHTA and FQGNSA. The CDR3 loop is CASSPGQGERKLFF. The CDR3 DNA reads TGTGCCAGCAGCCCGGGACAGGGGGAGAGAAAACTGTTTTTT.

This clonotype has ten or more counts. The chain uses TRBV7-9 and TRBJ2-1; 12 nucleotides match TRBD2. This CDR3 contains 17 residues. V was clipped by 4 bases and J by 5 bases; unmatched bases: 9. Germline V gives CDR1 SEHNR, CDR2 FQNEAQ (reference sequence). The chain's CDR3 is CASSSRQTSGSNNEQFF. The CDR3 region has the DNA TGTGCCAGCAGCTCGCGCCAGACTAGCGGGAGCAACAATGAGCAGTTCTTC. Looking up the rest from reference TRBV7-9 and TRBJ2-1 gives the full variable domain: DTGVSQNPRHKITKRGQNVTFRCDPISEHNRLYWYRQTLGQGPEFLTYFQNEAQLEKSRLLSDRFSAERPKGSFSTLEIQRTEQGDSAMYLCASSSRQTSGSNNEQFFGPGTRLTVL.

The CDR3 protein is CASSRGTGTGYEQYF. The CDR3, as DNA: TGCGCCAGCAGCCGCGGTACAGGAACGGGGTACGAGCAGTACTTC. The V and J genes are TRBV5-1 and TRBJ2-7; D could derive from TRBD1 or TRBD2 (5 bases each). This CDR3 has 15 residues. With 4 bases removed from V and 4 bases from J, the gap between germline ends came to 18 bases. Germline values: CDR1 SGHRS, CDR2 YFSETQ.

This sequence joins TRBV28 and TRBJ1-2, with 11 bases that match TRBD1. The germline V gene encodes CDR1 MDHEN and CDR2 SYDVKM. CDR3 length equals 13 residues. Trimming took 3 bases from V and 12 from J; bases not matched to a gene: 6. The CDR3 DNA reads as TGTGCCAGCAGTTTGGAGGACAGGGGGCCGGACACCTTC. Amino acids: CASSLEDRGPDTF.